Following are 8 T cell receptor beta chains from one sample sequenced in a study of CD8 T cells in Susac syndrome. Random-hexamer reverse transcription was applied to about 0.5 to 1 ug RNA. TCRdb reprocessed the immunoSEQ multiplex PCR reads via MiXCR and lists one record per CDR3 protein. The data contain about 190,000 distinct CDR3 sequences, roughly 92% of them singletons. The sample taken for sequencing was CD4+ T cells from PBMCs. The receptors come from a human donor in good health.

V is TRBV14 and J is TRBJ2-5, with D hard to call. Looked up from germline, CDR1 is SGHDN and CDR2 is FVKESK. Trimming removed 1 base at V and 8 bases at J, with 5 bases between. The CDR3 runs 11 residues. CDR3 DNA sequence: TGTGCCAGCAGCCAAGGGAGAACCCAGTACTTC. This codes for CASSQGRTQYF.

V and J are TRBV7-8 and TRBJ1-5, with TRBD1 as a possible D gene (5 bases). Trimming left V 5 bases short and J 9 bases short, with 32 bases between. CDR3 length: 19 residues. CDR1 is SGHVS, CDR2 FQNEAQ, per germline. The chain's CDR3 is CASSHFGGLMRSASGPQHF. DNA of the CDR3: TGTGCCAGCAGCCACTTCGGGGGACTGATGCGGTCGGCCTCGGGGCCCCAGCATTTT.

This clonotype showed up just once. CDR3 amino acids: CASSQVRGRGGGYTF. In DNA form, the CDR3 reads TGTGCCAGCAGCCAAGTTCGGGGCAGGGGAGGTGGCTACACCTTC. The rearrangement joins TRBV3-1 to TRBJ1-2; a possible D gene is TRBD1 (6 bases). The CDR3 covers 15 residues. CDR1 and CDR2 from the germline V gene are LGHDT and YNNKEL (reference sequence). V was shortened by 1 base and J by 7 bases, with 16 bases between the two germline ends. The full variable domain, its missing parts supplied by reference TRBV3-1 and TRBJ1-2, is DTAVSQTPKYLVTQMGNDKSIKCEQNLGHDTMYWYKQDSKKFLKIMFSYNNKELIINETVPNRFSPKSPDKAHLNLHINSLELGDSAVYFCASSQVRGRGGGYTFGSGTRLTVV.

The chain links TRBV9 to TRBJ2-1; possibly TRBD1 or TRBD2 for D (5 bases each). Trimming removed 3 bases from V and 7 bases from J, with 20 bases in between. The CDR3 covers 16 residues. Germline CDR1 SGDLS, CDR2 YYNGEE. CDR3 bases: TGTGCCAGCAGCGAGTCCCCCAAGCGAGAGGGGAATGAGCAGTTCTTC. Its protein product is CASSESPKREGNEQFF.

The chain couples TRBV6-2 or TRBV6-3 to TRBJ1-1; 7 bases map to TRBD1. Germline V gene lookup returns CDR1 MNHEY and CDR2 SVGEGT. Trimming took 7 bases from V and 5 from J; bases not matched to a gene: 7. The CDR3 is 13 amino acids. CDR3 protein: CASTQGVVTEAFF. The CDR3, as DNA: TGTGCCAGCACTCAGGGGGTAGTGACTGAAGCTTTCTTT.

The V and J genes are TRBV9 and TRBJ1-1; D is ambiguous. CDR1 and CDR2 (germline): SGDLS, YYNGEE. Trimming stripped 0 bases from V and 4 bases from J, with 10 bases between. This CDR3 region has 14 residues. CDR3 sequence (DNA): TGTGCCAGCAGCGTAGGTGAAGTTGGCACTGAAGCTTTCTTT. Translated, it gives CASSVGEVGTEAFF.

This sequence joins TRBV20-1 and TRBJ1-6, with D possibly being TRBD1 (6 bases). V was clipped by 6 bases and J by 11 bases, with 23 bases between them. The CDR3 is made up of 15 amino acids. Germline CDR1 is DFQATT and CDR2 is SNEGSKA (reference sequence). This CDR3 is CSASRDIGGYAPLHF. The CDR3, as DNA: TGCAGTGCCTCCCGGGACATAGGAGGTTATGCACCCCTCCACTTT.

This chain joins TRBV28 and TRBJ2-5, with D possibly being TRBD2 (6 bases). Germline CDR1 is MDHEN and CDR2 is SYDVKM. This CDR3 contains 15 residues. V shed 5 bases and J shed 3 bases, with 16 bases lying between them. CDR3 nucleotide sequence: TGTGCCAGCAGTCCCCTGGCGGGGCAAAAAGAGACCCAGTACTTC. Translation: CASSPLAGQKETQYF.